This T cell receptor (beta chain) was profiled in a study of response to subunit inactivated influenza vaccine. Study-level findings and limits: Few additional T cells are recruited per seasonal influenza vaccination, authors suggested.

This clonotype has ten or more counts. Its antigen is not known. TCRdb passed the RT-PCR reads through MiXCR, listing each CDR3 protein once. The sample holds 600,000 to 700,000 distinct CDR3 sequences, 14% seen once. The J segment lost 4 bases and the V segment lost 2 bases, leaving 4 bases of the junction unmatched. Germline values: CDR1 DFQATT, CDR2 SNEGSKA (reference sequence). This CDR3 contains 14 residues. Source: PBMCs from blood, taken 14 days before vaccination. This clonotype was obtained from a man aged 45-65 years who received an inactivated influenza vaccine. The chain links TRBV20-1 to TRBJ2-1, with 8 bases lining up with TRBD1. The CDR3 DNA reads as TGCAGTGCTAGATCCCGGGACAGGTACAATGAGCAGTTCTTC. Translated: CSARSRDRYNEQFF.